This T cell receptor beta chain comes out of a study of blood T cell repertoires in COVID-19. Overall study context: Italy, Spain and the United States were the sources of the convalescent and acute COVID-19 samples. Nucleic acid was either cDNA or gDNA, and it came from T cells, B-cell-depleted T cells, or PBMCs.

As processed by the authors: Scientists estimated how many nucleated cells there were by amplifying reference gene primers. Generated by immunoSEQ multiplex PCR, the TCRdb table keeps only in-frame clones and is missing some. D and trimming were read from the DNA, whereas the V and J calls and clone size are those reported in that table. In the table there are approximately 200,000 clones, under 85% of which are singletons. V shed 8 bases and J 5 bases; nucleotides not matched to a gene: 7. Looked up from germline, CDR1 is SGHTA and CDR2 is FQGNSA. The length of the CDR3 is 13 residues. This clonotype was sampled from a man aged 55 to 70 who had recovered from COVID-19. The rearrangement links TRBV7-2 to TRBJ1-1; TRBD1 aligns across 8 bases. The sample taken for sequencing was PBMCs or T cells enriched from blood (not recorded which). The CDR3 sequence: CASVRTGWTEAFF. The CDR3 DNA reads TGTGCCAGCGTACGGACAGGGTGGACTGAAGCTTTCTTT.